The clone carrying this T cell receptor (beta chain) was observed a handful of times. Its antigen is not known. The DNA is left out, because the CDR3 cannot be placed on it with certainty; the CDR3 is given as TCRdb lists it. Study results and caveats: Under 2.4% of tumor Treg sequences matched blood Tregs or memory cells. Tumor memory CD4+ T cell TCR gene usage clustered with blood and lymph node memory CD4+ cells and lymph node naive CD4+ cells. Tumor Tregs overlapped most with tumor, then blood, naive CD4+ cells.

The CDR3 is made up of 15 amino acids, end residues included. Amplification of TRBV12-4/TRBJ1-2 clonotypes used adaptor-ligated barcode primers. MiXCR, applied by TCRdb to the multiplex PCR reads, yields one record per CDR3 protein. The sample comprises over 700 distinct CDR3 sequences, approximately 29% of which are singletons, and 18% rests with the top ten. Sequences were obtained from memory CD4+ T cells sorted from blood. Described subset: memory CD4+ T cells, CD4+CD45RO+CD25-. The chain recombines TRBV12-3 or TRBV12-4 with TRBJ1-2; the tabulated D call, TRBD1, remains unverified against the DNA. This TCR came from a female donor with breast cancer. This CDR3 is CASSTSDKSNYGYTF.